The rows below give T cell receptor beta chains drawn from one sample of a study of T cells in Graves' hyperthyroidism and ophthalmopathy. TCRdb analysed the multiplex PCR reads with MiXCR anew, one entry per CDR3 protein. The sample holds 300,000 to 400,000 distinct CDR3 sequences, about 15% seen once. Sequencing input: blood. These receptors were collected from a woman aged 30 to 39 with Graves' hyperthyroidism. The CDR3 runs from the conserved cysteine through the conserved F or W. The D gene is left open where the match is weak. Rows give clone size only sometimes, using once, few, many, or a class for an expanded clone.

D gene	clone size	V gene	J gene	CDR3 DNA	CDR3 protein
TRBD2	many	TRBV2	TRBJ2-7	TGTGCCAGCAAAGCTAGCGGGAGCCCGGTCTACGAGCAGTACTTC	CASKASGSPVYEQYF
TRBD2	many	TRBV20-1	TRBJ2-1	TGCAGTGCTAGTAGCGGGAGCAAGATCGGCAATGAGCAGTTCTTC	CSASSGSKIGNEQFF
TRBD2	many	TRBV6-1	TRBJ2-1	TGTGCCAGCAGTGAAGAATCATTAGCGGGAGTTAGGAATGAGCAGTTCTTC	CASSEESLAGVRNEQFF
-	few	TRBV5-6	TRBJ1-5	TGTGCCAGCAGCTGGGGGAAGGACGGTCAAGAGCATTTT	CASSWGKDGQEHF
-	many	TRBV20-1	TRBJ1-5	TGCAGTGCTAGAGTAGGGGACGGTTATCAGCCCCAGCATTTT	CSARVGDGYQPQHF
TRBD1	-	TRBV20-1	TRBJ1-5	TGCAGTGCTGCAAGACAGGGAACAAATAGCAATCAGCCCCAGCATTTT	CSAARQGTNSNQPQHF
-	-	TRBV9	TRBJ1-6	TGTGCCAGCAGCGTAGGTGGATCAAATTCACCCCTCCACTTT	CASSVGGSNSPLHF
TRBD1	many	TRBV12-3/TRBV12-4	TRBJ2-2	TGTGCCAGCAGTTTCAGTCGGAGGACAGGGTCGAACACCGGGGAGCTGTTTTTT	CASSFSRRTGSNTGELFF
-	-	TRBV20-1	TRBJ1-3	TGCAGTGAAAGACGCGGGAACACCATATATTTT	CSERRGNTIYF
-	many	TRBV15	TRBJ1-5	TGTGCCACCAGCAGAGTCAGTCATAATCAGCCCCAGCATTTT	CATSRVSHNQPQHF
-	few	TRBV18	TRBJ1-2	TGTGCCAGCTCACCAGAGGGGAACTATGGCTACACCTTC	CASSPEGNYGYTF
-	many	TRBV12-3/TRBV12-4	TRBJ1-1	TGTGCCACCGTAGGGGGTCAGAAGGGGAGAACTGAAGCTTTCTTT	CATVGGQKGRTEAFF
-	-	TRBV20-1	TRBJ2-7	TGCAGTGCACGTATTCTCGAGCAGTACTTC	CSARILEQYF
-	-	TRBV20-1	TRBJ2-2	TGCAGTGCTAGAGATACCGGGCCGAGAGCCCCCGGGGAGCTGTTTTTT	CSARDTGPRAPGELFF
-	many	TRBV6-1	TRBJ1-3	TGTGCCAGCAGTGAAGGACAGAGAAACACCATATATTTT	CASSEGQRNTIYF
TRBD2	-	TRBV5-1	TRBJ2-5	TGCGCCAGCAGCCATGGTGGGACTAGCGGGAGGAAATTCGTGGGAGAGACCCAGTACTTC	CASSHGGTSGRKFVGETQYF
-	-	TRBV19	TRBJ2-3	TGTGCCAGTAGGCACTGGCCCACAGATACGCAGTATTTT	CASRHWPTDTQYF
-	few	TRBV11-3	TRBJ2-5	TGTGCCAGCAGCTTAGATGAAGAGGGGACCCAGTACTTC	CASSLDEEGTQYF
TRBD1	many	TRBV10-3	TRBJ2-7	TGTGCCATCAGTGAATATAGGGGGCCTTACGAGCAGTACTTC	CAISEYRGPYEQYF
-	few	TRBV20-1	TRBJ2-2	TGCAGTGCTAGAGATTCTGGGGAGACGAACACCGGGGAGCTGTTTTTT	CSARDSGETNTGELFF
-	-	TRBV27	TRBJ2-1	TGTGCCAGCAGTTTATCGGGCAGGAACCACTACAATGAGCAGTTCTTC	CASSLSGRNHYNEQFF
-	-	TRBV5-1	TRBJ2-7	TGCGCCAGCAACCTGGACAACAACTACGAGCAGTACTTC	CASNLDNNYEQYF